The clone carrying this TCR beta chain was counted once. These data are taken from a study of T cell responses to AZD1222 COVID-19 vaccine. From germline, CDR1 is SGHKS and CDR2 YYEKEE (reference sequence). The CDR3 runs to 15 residues. V lost 1 base to trimming and J lost 4 bases, with 14 bases between them. TCRdb's copy holds only in-frame clones and misses some; the assay was immunoSEQ multiplex PCR. The data show fewer than 150,000 clones, roughly 91% seen once. Material: peripheral blood, obtained on day 0 of AZD1222 vaccination. This chain joins TRBV5-5 and TRBJ1-2, with D maybe TRBD1 (5 bases). The receptor comes from an adult in good health. The CDR3 region is CASSLRRDGVYGYTF. DNA of the CDR3: TGTGCCAGCAGCTTGCGCCGGGACGGGGTCTATGGCTACACCTTC.